A single sample is the source of the 17 T cell receptor beta chains below, sequenced in a study of T cell repertoires in cytomegalovirus infection. Antigens of these TCRs are unknown. TCRdb re-called the reads with MiXCR, one entry per CDR3 protein. The sample contains about 700,000 distinct CDR3 sequences, around 32% of which appear only once. The sample was cultured PBMCs, taken from culture after CMV antigen stimulation. These receptors all stem from a human donor in good health (CMV status not recorded). Some clones in this sample may be carry-over from other donors' samples.

In this sample, this clonotype turned up a few times. The chain links TRBV6-5 to TRBJ2-3, with a tentative D call TRBD1 (8 bases). The CDR3 is 14 residues long. Germline V gene lookup returns CDR1 MNHEY and CDR2 SVGAGI. The V and J ends lost 7 bases and 6 bases respectively, with 17 bases between them. CDR3 protein: CASTRTGRGDTQYF. The CDR3 DNA is TGTGCCAGCACCCGGACAGGGCGGGGGGATACGCAGTATTTT.

This clonotype was found a few times. The chain joins TRBV15 to TRBJ1-5, with no clear D. Trimming took off 0 bases at V and 8 bases at J, with 14 bases between the two ends. Germline CDR1 and CDR2: LNHNV and YYDKDF (reference sequence). CDR3 length equals 15 residues. The CDR3: CATSRDPPPREPQHF. The CDR3 DNA reads TGTGCCACCAGCAGAGATCCCCCACCGAGGGAGCCCCAGCATTTT.

The rearrangement joins TRBV6-6 to TRBJ1-5; D ambiguous. Trimming removed 8 bases at V and 4 bases at J, with 3 bases between. The CDR3 loop spans 10 amino acids. Germline CDR1 reads MNHNY; CDR2 reads SVGAGI (reference sequence). CDR3 sequence reads: CASGNQPQHF. In nucleotides, the CDR3 is TGTGCCAGCGGGAATCAGCCCCAGCATTTT.

About this clonotype: A junction end diverges from the germline sequence, so it may reflect a read error. This chain links TRBV6-1 with TRBJ1-5; D is unresolved. This CDR3 spans 16 amino acids. Germline loops: CDR1 MNHNS, CDR2 SASEGT. CDR3 amino acids: CASSEGYNSPNQTQHF. The CDR3 DNA reads as TGTGCCAGCAGTGAAGGTTATAATAGCCCCAATCAGACCCAGCATTTT.

This chain connects TRBV7-9 to TRBJ2-1, with 7 bases matching TRBD2. Germline values: CDR1 SEHNR, CDR2 FQNEAQ (reference sequence). The CDR3 length is 15 residues. V lost 10 bases and J lost 4; bases outside the gene matches: 13. In nucleotides, the CDR3 is TGTGCCATCCCCTGGGGGAGCGGGGTGTACAATGAGCAGTTCTTC. It translates to CAIPWGSGVYNEQFF.

J is TRBJ1-1 and V is TRBV4-1, with D possibly being TRBD1 (5 bases). Germline V gene data show CDR1 as MGHRA and CDR2 as YSYEKL. Trimming left V 3 bases short and J 2 bases short, with 10 bases between. CDR3 size: 14 residues. The CDR3: CASSQGRSNTEAFF. The CDR3 DNA is TGCGCCAGCAGCCAGGGACGGAGTAACACTGAAGCTTTCTTT.

The V and J genes are TRBV2 and TRBJ1-1; D is possibly TRBD1 (6 bases). The CDR3 is 17 amino acids. In germline, CDR1 is SNHLY, CDR2 FYNNEI. Trimming removed 6 bases at V and 0 bases at J, with 20 bases between. In DNA form, the CDR3 reads TGTGCCAGCAGCCCCGCCCCCCGCGGGGGCCTGAACACTGAAGCTTTCTTT. Protein product: CASSPAPRGGLNTEAFF.

This sequence joins TRBV7-3 and TRBJ2-1; tentative D call: TRBD2 (6 bases). CDR1 and CDR2 from the germline V gene are SGHTA and FQGTGA. Trimming took 7 bases from V and 9 from J, leaving 13 bases between them. This CDR3 has 12 amino acids. CDR3 in DNA: TGTGCCAGCACCCTTTCGGGGGTTGAGCAGTTCTTC. This gives the protein CASTLSGVEQFF. Filled out from reference TRBV7-3 and TRBJ2-1, the complete variable domain reads GAGVSQTPSNKVTEKGKYVELRCDPISGHTALYWYRQSLGQGPEFLIYFQGTGAADDSGLPNDRFFAVRPEGSVSTLKIQRTERGDSAVYLCASTLSGVEQFFGPGTRLTVL.

This clonotype was found a few times. This rearrangement joins TRBV29-1 to TRBJ2-5; a possible D gene is TRBD1 (6 bases). With 4 bases removed from V and 4 bases from J, the gap between germline ends came to 13 bases. The CDR3 is 13 residues long. The germline gives CDR1 SQVTM, CDR2 ANQGSEA. The CDR3, as DNA: TGCAGCGTTGGTACGGGCAGGGGAGAGACCCAGTACTTC. Its translation is CSVGTGRGETQYF.

Only a few counts were recorded for this clonotype. This chain joins TRBV10-2 and TRBJ1-5; TRBD1 matches 7 bases. V shed 2 bases, J shed 8 bases, and the junction held 3 bases outside the gene matches. CDR1 is WSHSY and CDR2 is SAAADI in the germline V gene. The CDR3 loop spans 13 amino acids. The chain's CDR3 is CASSESTGEPQHF. The CDR3 DNA follows: TGCGCCAGCAGTGAGAGTACAGGGGAGCCCCAGCATTTT.

This clonotype was counted between two and nine times. The chain joins TRBV7-9 to TRBJ1-1, with D unclear. The CDR3 is 15 residues long. The germline CDR1 and CDR2 sequences are SEHNR and FQNEAQ (reference sequence). V gave up 0 bases and J gave up 2 bases, with 10 bases separating them. In nucleotides, the CDR3 is TGTGCCAGCAGCTTAGCGGTATCAGGTAACACTGAAGCTTTCTTT. Amino acids: CASSLAVSGNTEAFF.

The chain is built from TRBV7-9 and TRBJ1-4; 9 bases align to TRBD1. Germline assignment: CDR1 SEHNR and CDR2 FQNEAQ (reference sequence). The CDR3 is made up of 15 amino acids. Trimming at V came to 4 bases and at J to 13 bases, leaving 13 bases not matched to a gene. The DNA of the CDR3 is TGTGCCAGCAGCTCCCACCGGGACAGGGTTTCCTCACTGTTTTTT. Amino acid sequence: CASSSHRDRVSSLFF.

This rearrangement joins TRBV7-2 to TRBJ2-1; TRBD2 aligns across 8 bases. This CDR3 has 12 amino acids. The germline V gene encodes CDR1 SGHTA and CDR2 FQGNSA. Losses at the gene ends were 7 bases for V and 9 bases for J; bases not matched to a gene: 5. The CDR3 DNA sequence: TGTGCCAGCACCGGGGGGGCCAGTGAGCAGTTCTTC. This encodes CASTGGASEQFF.

This clonotype showed up just a few times. The J gene is TRBJ1-5, the V gene TRBV12-3 or TRBV12-4; D is unresolved. V was cut by 7 bases and J by 3 bases, with 13 bases left in between. This CDR3 comprises 14 residues. CDR3 bases: TGTGCCAGCACCCGGCAGGAGGACAATCAGCCCCAGCATTTT. This gives the protein CASTRQEDNQPQHF.

The chain couples TRBV11-1 to TRBJ2-7, with 7 bases fitting TRBD2. The CDR3 extends over 18 amino acids. Germline CDR1 reads SGHAT; CDR2 reads FQDESV (reference sequence). Trimming at V came to 2 bases and at J to 4 bases, leaving 17 bases not matched to a gene. This CDR3 is CASSLMEVGGSTSYEQYF. As DNA, the CDR3 is TGTGCCAGCAGCTTAATGGAGGTGGGGGGGTCCACCTCTTACGAGCAGTACTTC.

The chain recombines TRBV6-1 with TRBJ1-5; no firm D call. Germline CDR1 MNHNS, CDR2 SASEGT. The CDR3 is 16 residues long. V lost 5 bases to trimming and J lost 0 bases, with 14 bases between them. The CDR3 nucleotides are TGTGCCAGCAGTCCCCGGACGTTACCTAGCAATCAGCCCCAGCATTTT. The encoded protein is CASSPRTLPSNQPQHF.

V usage is TRBV6-5 and J usage is TRBJ2-2; D might be TRBD1 (5 bases). Trimming removed 2 bases from V and 1 base from J, with 8 bases in between. The CDR3 totals 15 residues. CDR1 and CDR2 (germline): MNHEY, SVGAGI. CDR3 loop: CASSYGAGNTGELFF. The CDR3, as DNA: TGTGCCAGCAGTTACGGGGCAGGGAACACCGGGGAGCTGTTTTTT.